This TCR beta chain stems from a study of identical twins. Turning to this clonotype: Its antigen is still unknown.

Findings and limits, study-wide: Its conclusions, products of cross-sectional statistical analysis, did not come from following the same donors. Cord blood beta clonotypes present at high abundance carried fewer insertions; no such pattern appeared in memory repertoires.

In TCRdb, the 5' RACE reads were re-called with MiXCR into one record per CDR3 protein. The sample comprises roughly 720,000 distinct CDR3 sequences, 15% to 20% of which are singletons, and 10% to 15% rests with the top ten. The CDR3 has 16 amino acids. Germline V gene sequence: CDR1 LNHDA, CDR2 SQIVND (reference sequence). The ends were cut back, 0 bases at V and 1 base at J, with 11 bases in the middle. This sample also appeared in a second study, on T cells expressing NK-cell markers. That report notes: Repertoires of TCR beta were obtained from T cells sorted as CD3+CD56+NKG2C+, CD3+CD56+NKG2C- and CD3+CD56-NKG2C+. The leading position in the CD3+CD56-NKG2C+ fraction of four donors also went to these clonotypes.

This TCR was sampled from a woman under 30 in good health. The rearrangement uses TRBV19 and TRBJ2-3; maybe TRBD2 (5 bases). The sequencing input was PBMCs. The CDR3 protein is CASSIDIRGGTDTQYF. For the CDR3, the DNA is TGTGCCAGTAGTATAGATATTCGGGGAGGCACAGATACGCAGTATTTT.